This T cell receptor beta chain was observed in a study of blood T cell repertoires in COVID-19. On the study more broadly: The origin of the acute and convalescent COVID-19 samples was the United States, Italy and Spain.

Those designated as exposed participants met a COVID-19 case within 2 weeks before study entry. CDR1 is GTSNPN, CDR2 SVGIG, per germline (reference sequence). Germline trimming cut 6 bases from V and 1 base from J; bases unmatched to any gene: 15. The length of the CDR3 is 18 residues. Clones were read by immunoSEQ multiplex PCR, and TCRdb kept only the in-frame ones, dropping some. Of hundreds of thousands of clones listed, 70% to 90% are singletons. This clone was recorded once. The sequence came from a man aged 50-59 years who had been exposed to COVID-19. Sequencing was done on a sample of PBMCs or T cells enriched from blood (not recorded which). V and J are TRBV30 and TRBJ2-2; TRBD2 aligns across 9 bases. The CDR3 region is CACTPYLAGERNTGELFF. As DNA, the CDR3 is TGTGCCTGTACCCCATACTTAGCGGGAGAGCGGAACACCGGGGAGCTGTTTTTT.